This TCR beta chain was captured by sequencing in a study of Tregs in tolerant kidney transplant recipients. Produced via immunoSEQ multiplex PCR; TCRdb's table is partial and in-frame only. The sample shows hundreds of thousands of clones, 80% to 85% of them seen only once. Unstimulated Tregs (CD4+CD25+CD127-) and CD4+CD25- non-Tregs were sorted from PBMCs. Broader study findings: The small number of patients limits these findings pending further validation. Activated donor B cell expansion appeared to reveal the most relevant donor-specific TCRbeta repertoire.

In the case of this clone: Its antigen is still unknown.

Material: CD4+ T cells from blood. This sequence was found in a human donor in good health.

The CDR3 is CASRIPGSASEKLFF. The CDR3, as DNA: TGTGCCAGCAGGATTCCAGGGTCGGCAAGTGAAAAACTGTTTTTT. The chain uses TRBV28 and TRBJ1-4, with a tentative D call TRBD1 (5 bases). The V gene's germline CDR1 is MDHEN and CDR2 SYDVKM. The length of the CDR3 is 15 residues. V shed 6 bases and J shed 7 bases, with 18 bases lying between them.